The clone carrying this TCR beta chain was observed a few times. Antigen unknown. Sequencing relied on immunoSEQ assay v3.0, run at survey level. The assay was immunoSEQ multiplex PCR, and TCRdb's table has in-frame clones only and misses some. The table shows some 13,000 clones, with 80% occurring only once. These data are taken from a study of long-term antiretroviral therapy in people with HIV. Overall study: Collection of the earliest samples took place about a decade ahead of the 2015 immediate-ART recommendation.

Study results and caveats: Post-ART, diversity grew, though it stayed under transplant donor control levels.

This CDR3 has 15 amino acids. V lost 8 bases, J lost 3 bases, and 19 bases lay in between. Germline V gene data show CDR1 as MNHNS and CDR2 as SASEGT. The sequences come from unsorted PBMCs, collected 3.2 years before starting antiretroviral therapy. The rearrangement joins TRBV6-1 to TRBJ1-2; tentatively, D is TRBD1 (5 bases). The TCR comes from a man aged 40-49 years with HIV. This CDR3 is CASGGRGTGYYGYTF. The DNA of the CDR3 is TGTGCCAGCGGGGGTCGGGGCACAGGATACTATGGCTACACCTTC.